Listed here is a single TCR beta chain. The V gene end was trimmed by 8 bases and the J gene end by 9 bases; junction bases not matched to a gene: 9. Germline lookup yields CDR1 WSHSY and CDR2 SAAADI. The CDR3 has 12 residues. These data come from a study of T-cell memory formation after mild COVID-19. The overall study: Largely donor-specific sequence clusters came from a couple of donors.

TCRdb re-called the 5' RACE reads with MiXCR, one entry per CDR3 protein. The sample shows about 290,000 distinct CDR3 sequences, about a sixth of them seen only once. This TCR was recovered from a man in his late teens or twenties who had mild COVID-19 (a few samples of this study predate the infection). Cell type and time point are not known. Sequenced: PBMCs or a T cell subset sorted from them (not recorded which). The chain joins TRBV10-2 to TRBJ2-7; 8 bases line up with TRBD1. Here the CDR3 DNA reads TGCGCCAGCTCCGGACAGGGTTGGTCGCAGTACTTC. This gives the protein CASSGQGWSQYF.